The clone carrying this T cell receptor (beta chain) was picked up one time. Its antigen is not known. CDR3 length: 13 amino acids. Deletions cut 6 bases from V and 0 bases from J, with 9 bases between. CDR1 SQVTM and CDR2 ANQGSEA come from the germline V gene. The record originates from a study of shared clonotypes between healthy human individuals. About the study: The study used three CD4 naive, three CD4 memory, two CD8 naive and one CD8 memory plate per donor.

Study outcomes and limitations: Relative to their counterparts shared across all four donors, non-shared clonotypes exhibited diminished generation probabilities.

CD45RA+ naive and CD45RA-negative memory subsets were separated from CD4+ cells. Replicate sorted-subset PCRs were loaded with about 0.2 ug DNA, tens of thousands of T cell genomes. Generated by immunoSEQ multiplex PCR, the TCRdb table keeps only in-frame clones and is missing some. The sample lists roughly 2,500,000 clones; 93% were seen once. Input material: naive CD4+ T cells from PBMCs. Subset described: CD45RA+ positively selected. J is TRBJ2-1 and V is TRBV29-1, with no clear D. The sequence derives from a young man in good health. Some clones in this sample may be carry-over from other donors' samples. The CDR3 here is CSVRVSSYNEQFF. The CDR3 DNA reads TGCAGCGTCCGGGTCAGCTCCTACAATGAGCAGTTCTTC.